One sample yielded the 8 T cell receptor beta chains listed below, sequenced in a study of graft-versus-host responses after intestinal transplantation. No antigen has been identified for these receptors. Assay: immunoSEQ multiplex PCR; the TCRdb copy retains only in-frame clones and omits some. The repertoire holds more than 95,000 clones, over 85% seen once, with 1.2% in the top ten. The specimen was unstimulated CD8+ T cells sorted from spleen or lymph node cells, collected before intestinal transplant. The receptors originated from a human donor who received an intestinal transplant.

The chain uses TRBV10-3 and TRBJ1-5; D is unresolved. Trimming took 0 bases from V and 1 from J, leaving 4 bases between them. Germline V lookup: CDR1 ENHRY, CDR2 SYGVKD. The length of the CDR3 is 14 residues. Written as DNA, the CDR3 is TGTGCCATCAGTGAGTCGGGGAGCAATCAGCCCCAGCATTTT. This sequence encodes CAISESGSNQPQHF.

This clone was found a few times. The chain couples TRBV6-5 to TRBJ2-1; 9 positions agree with TRBD2. The V segment lost 8 bases and the J segment 8 bases; nucleotides outside the gene matches: 10. The CDR3 is made up of 14 amino acids. Germline V gene sequence: CDR1 MNHEY, CDR2 SVGAGI. The CDR3 DNA follows: TGTGCCAGCGGTTTGCTAGCGGGGCGAGATGAGCAGTTCTTC. Amino acids: CASGLLAGRDEQFF.

This chain connects TRBV19 to TRBJ2-7; 7 nucleotides line up with TRBD2. In germline, CDR1 is LNHDA, CDR2 SQIVND (reference sequence). The CDR3 has 16 residues. Trimming took 5 bases from V and 7 from J; bases not matched to a gene: 17. CDR3 in DNA: TGTGCCAGTAGTCCAGGGCCTAGCGGCCCATTAAGAGAGCAGTACTTC. It encodes CASSPGPSGPLREQYF.

The chain has TRBV2 and TRBJ2-7; the D call may be TRBD1 or TRBD2 (5 bases each). CDR1 is SNHLY, CDR2 FYNNEI, per germline. Trimming stripped 4 bases from V and 1 base from J, with 11 bases between. There are 14 residues in the CDR3. The CDR3 sequence: CASSVRDQSYEQYF. In DNA form, the CDR3 reads TGTGCCAGCAGTGTCAGGGACCAATCCTACGAGCAGTACTTC.

In DNA form, the CDR3 reads TGTGCCAGCAGCTGGGACAGCCAAACGGACATTCAGTACTTC. This encodes CASSWDSQTDIQYF. The rearrangement joins TRBV5-6 to TRBJ2-4, with 7 nucleotides matching TRBD1. The germline gives CDR1 SGHDT, CDR2 YYEEEE. This CDR3 has 14 amino acids. The junction had 8 bases not matched to a gene; V was cut back by 3 bases and J by 8 bases. Based on the CDR3 plus reference TRBV5-6 and TRBJ2-4, the full variable domain is DAGVTQSPTHLIKTRGQQVTLRCSPKSGHDTVSWYQQALGQGPQFIFQYYEEEERQRGNFPDRFSGHQFPNYSSELNVNALLLGDSALYLCASSWDSQTDIQYFGAGTRLSVL.

The gene calls are TRBV21-1 and TRBJ1-1; TRBD1, the table's D call, was not compared with the DNA. TRBV21-1 counts as a pseudogene. There are 18 residues in the CDR3. The CDR3 region has the DNA TGTGCCAGCAGCAAAGGGGGGCGGCAGGGGGCTTCCAACACTGAAGCTTTCTTT. The encoded protein is CASSKGGRQGASNTEAFF.

V and J are TRBV6-1 and TRBJ2-7; D possibly uses TRBD1 or TRBD2 (7 bases each). This CDR3 is 16 amino acids long. The germline V gene encodes CDR1 MNHNS and CDR2 SASEGT. The V and J ends lost 4 bases and 4 bases respectively, with 20 bases between them. The CDR3 sequence: CASSVPWEGAIYEQYF. The CDR3 DNA reads as TGTGCCAGCAGTGTTCCCTGGGAGGGGGCAATATACGAGCAGTACTTC.

V usage is TRBV14 and J usage is TRBJ2-5; D gene uncertain. V was trimmed by 4 bases and J by 6 bases, leaving 9 bases between them. The CDR3 covers 12 residues. Per germline, CDR1 SGHDN and CDR2 FVKESK. The CDR3 nucleotides read TGTGCCAGCAGCCCCCTGGGGAAGACCCAGTACTTC. Translation gives CASSPLGKTQYF.